This TCR beta chain stems from a study of blood T cell repertoires in COVID-19. Study-level information: Some COVID-19 samples were acute and others convalescent; all came from the United States, Italy and Spain. T cells, B-cell-depleted T cells, or PBMCs supplied cDNA or gDNA.

Per germline, CDR1 MRHNA and CDR2 SNTAGT. V was trimmed by 10 bases and J by 5 bases, leaving 29 bases between them. This CDR3 spans 17 amino acids. The data were produced by immunoSEQ multiplex PCR, yet TCRdb's version contains in-frame clones alone and is incomplete. The sample has around 450,000 clones; roughly 87% are singletons. Individuals drawn from approximately 26 US areas were roughly 18 to 95 years old. Resolution of symptoms, clearance, or two negative PCRs was present in recovered Cohort 3 donors. Sequenced sample: PBMCs or T cells enriched from blood (not recorded which). This sequence joins TRBV6-4 and TRBJ1-1; D is ambiguous. The TCR sequence derives from a woman younger than 35 who had recovered from COVID-19. In DNA form, the CDR3 reads TGTGCCAAAAGGTCCAAACGGTCGGGGATACGTGGGACTGAAGCTTTCTTT. It is translated as CAKRSKRSGIRGTEAFF.